These T cell receptor beta chains were read from a single sample in a study of CXCR3-negative and CXCR3-positive naive CD8 T cells. From its re-call of the 5' RACE reads, TCRdb lists each CDR3 protein once, without DNA. This sample's clone table lists about 40,000 distinct CDR3 sequences. The sequencing input was memory CD8+ T cells from blood. All receptors derive from a human donor in good health. Some clones in this sample may be carry-over from other donors' samples. Each CDR3 is given with its conserved first and last residue.

TRBJ2-1	TRBV2	CASIGRTTYNEQFF
TRBJ2-2	TRBV4-3	CASSQDGMNTGELFF
TRBJ1-1	TRBV5-1	CASSPSSTGMNTEAFF
TRBJ2-5	TRBV7-8	CASSLERQGGKETQYF
TRBJ2-5	TRBV11-2	CASSLAHLHQETQYF
TRBJ2-7	TRBV12-3/TRBV12-4	CASRLIVGSEQYF
TRBJ2-5	TRBV12-3/TRBV12-4	CASSAPTSGTETQYF
TRBJ2-7	TRBV10-3	CAISEQGNGHYEQYF
TRBJ1-1	TRBV28	CASRSRGDTEAFF
TRBJ2-3	TRBV9	CASSLVGGGGLTDTQYF
TRBJ2-2	TRBV6-4	CASSDSGATGELFF
TRBJ1-5	TRBV7-8	CASSGQGQPQHF
TRBJ2-3	TRBV29-1	CSVERKGQGIDTQYF
TRBJ1-1	TRBV7-9	CASSLGQGNTEAFF
TRBJ1-6	TRBV23-1	CASSQVGGLDDNSPLHF
TRBJ2-1	TRBV5-5	CASSLVIHLYRDRENEQFF
TRBJ2-1	TRBV13	CASSGWSASYNEQFF
TRBJ2-7	TRBV6-5	CASSYFPGASYEQYF
TRBJ1-1	TRBV28	CASSPLRLGGNTEAFF
TRBJ2-7	TRBV27	CASSFGTSTYEQYF
TRBJ2-1	TRBV4-1	CASSGGPSYNEQFF
TRBJ2-1	TRBV7-2	CASSTSVHNEQFF
TRBJ2-5	TRBV11-3	CASSPRNQETQYF
TRBJ2-5	TRBV29-1	CSVEDFGDWGGKETQYF
TRBJ1-1	TRBV20-1	CSAMDREYTEAFF
TRBJ2-1	TRBV27	CASSPLTSSYNEQFF
TRBJ2-7	TRBV29-1	CSVELFRRGQPYEQYF
TRBJ2-3	TRBV7-8	CASSFEPPDTQYF
TRBJ2-7	TRBV12-3/TRBV12-4	CASSLQGDYEQYF
TRBJ2-7	TRBV28	CASIYGDRGFYEQYF
TRBJ2-7	TRBV20-1	CSAKDAGSYEQYF
TRBJ2-7	TRBV28	CASSRQGTLTYEQYF
TRBJ2-3	TRBV12-3/TRBV12-4	CASSLVGLAGVLADTQYF
TRBJ2-7	TRBV7-2	CASSLAWDSYEQYF
TRBJ2-3	TRBV28	CASSFWGRDSTDTQYF
TRBJ2-7	TRBV6-1	CASSDQDGSYEQYF
TRBJ1-1	TRBV4-2	CASSQDHSRWSTEAFF
TRBJ2-1	TRBV7-9	CASSLNQGEQFF
TRBJ2-3	TRBV23-1	CASSFLAGGTDTQYF
TRBJ1-1	TRBV20-1	CSARDPPDTGDEAFF
TRBJ2-7	TRBV5-6	CASSGGTGYYEQYF
TRBJ1-2	TRBV7-8	CASSWIQLSDGYTF
TRBJ2-1	TRBV20-1	CSARELGQGTYNEQFF
TRBJ2-7	TRBV11-2	CASSHPESERGLYEQYF
TRBJ2-7	TRBV5-1	CASSPKTGQGSYEQYF
TRBJ2-1	TRBV11-2	CASSWTQNEQFF
TRBJ2-3	TRBV25-1	CASIEGGTREDTQYF
TRBJ1-1	TRBV6-2/TRBV6-3	CASTQGYTEAFF
TRBJ1-1	TRBV5-1	CASTSGRGGTEAFF